The 29 T cell receptor beta chains below come from one sample, sequenced in a study of post-analysis software for immune sequencing data. Whole-study results and caveats: Patients carried roughly five TRBV segments more frequently than controls did, and TRBV5-6, TRBV5-1 and TRBV20-1 were among them.

The antigens these receptors bind are not known. Libraries were made from TCR beta cDNA, and they carried unique molecular identifiers. TCRdb recomputed calls from the PCR reads with MiXCR, one row per CDR3 protein. This table holds approximately 440,000 distinct CDR3 sequences, around 40% found once. Specimen: blood. The receptors were gathered from a girl between 10 and 17 years old with multiple sclerosis.

The CDR3 DNA reads as TGTGCCAGCAGTTTTCGGGTGGGGGCCGAAGAGACCCAGTACTTC. Its protein is CASSFRVGAEETQYF. The V and J genes are TRBV27 and TRBJ2-5, with D perhaps TRBD1 (6 bases). The germline V gene encodes CDR1 MNHEY and CDR2 SMNVEV (reference sequence). There are 15 residues in the CDR3. The ends were cut back, 3 bases at V and 3 bases at J, with 14 bases in the middle.

This clonotype appeared a few times. The chain has TRBV12-3 or TRBV12-4 and TRBJ2-1; D is unclear. The CDR3 consists of 14 residues. Trimming stripped 5 bases from V and 8 bases from J, with 16 bases between. Here the CDR3 DNA reads TGTGCCAGCAGTCCGAGAGTAGGATACGATGAGCAGTTCTTC. Residues: CASSPRVGYDEQFF.

J is TRBJ1-2 and V is TRBV7-9, with 10 nucleotides matching TRBD1. After removal of 5 bases from V and 3 bases from J, the junction contained 9 bases not matched to a gene. From germline, CDR1 is SEHNR and CDR2 FQNEAQ (reference sequence). The CDR3 covers 16 residues. CDR3 amino acids: CASSPQGQGSDYGYTF. The CDR3, as DNA: TGTGCCAGCAGCCCCCAGGGACAGGGGAGCGACTATGGCTACACCTTC.

Note on this clonotype: An end of the junction does not agree with germline; a read error may underlie this. The CDR3 loop is CASSRTAGHTDTQYF. The CDR3 DNA reads as TGTGCTAGCAGCCGGACAGCCGGACACACAGATACGCAGTATTTT. The chain carries TRBV7-7 and TRBJ2-3; D might be TRBD1 (6 bases). Germline V gene data show CDR1 as SSHAT and CDR2 as FNYEAQ (reference sequence). The CDR3 runs to 15 residues. Full variable domain (remainder filled in from reference TRBV7-7 and TRBJ2-3): GAGVSQSPRYKVTKRGQDVTLRCDPISSHATLYWYQQALGQGPEFLTYFNYEAQPDKSGLPSDRFSAERPEGSISTLTIQRTEQRDSAMYRCASSRTAGHTDTQYFGPGTRLTVL.

A few counts support this clonotype. V is TRBV29-1 and J is TRBJ2-3; 11 nucleotides match TRBD2. The germline V gene encodes CDR1 SQVTM and CDR2 ANQGSEA. The CDR3 runs 14 residues. V lost 7 bases to trimming and J lost 7 bases; unmatched junction nucleotides: 10. Here the CDR3 reads CSASRLAGSYTQYF. DNA for the CDR3: TGCAGCGCTTCCCGACTAGCGGGATCCTATACGCAGTATTTT.

V usage is TRBV7-3 and J usage is TRBJ1-1, with D possibly matching TRBD1 (6 bases). This CDR3 has 18 residues. Trimming removed 1 base from V and 1 base from J, with 19 bases in between. The germline CDR1 and CDR2 sequences are SGHTA and FQGTGA. The CDR3 coding sequence is TGTGCCAGCAGCTTAAGTTCCCCCCCGAGGGGGGCGAACACTGAAGCTTTCTTT. Amino acids: CASSLSSPPRGANTEAFF.

The count of this clonotype is one. The chain couples TRBV7-9 to TRBJ2-5; 12 nucleotides match TRBD2. V shed 0 bases and J 9 bases; nucleotides not matched to a gene: 2. Germline V CDR1 and CDR2: SEHNR, FQNEAQ (reference sequence). The CDR3 sequence is 14 residues long. DNA for the CDR3: TGTGCCAGCAGCTTAGCCGGACTAGCGGGACCCCAGTACTTC. Its translation: CASSLAGLAGPQYF. Looking up the rest from reference TRBV7-9 and TRBJ2-5 gives the full variable domain: DTGVSQNPRHKITKRGQNVTFRCDPISEHNRLYWYRQTLGQGPEFLTYFQNEAQLEKSRLLSDRFSAERPKGSFSTLEIQRTEQGDSAMYLCASSLAGLAGPQYFGPGTRLLVL.

This clonotype was found a few times. V usage is TRBV24-1 and J usage is TRBJ2-5; the D gene is possibly TRBD1 (6 bases). Per germline, CDR1 KGHDR and CDR2 SFDVKD. The CDR3 is 14 residues long. Trimming cost V 4 bases and J 4 bases, with 12 bases left between them. The DNA of the CDR3 is TGTGCCACCAGTGACTCGACAGGAGGAGAGACCCAGTACTTC. Encoded protein: CATSDSTGGETQYF.

The rearrangement joins TRBV5-1 to TRBJ2-4; a weak D match, TRBD2 (6 bases). CDR1 is SGHRS, CDR2 YFSETQ, per germline. This CDR3 is 17 amino acids long. With 3 bases removed from V and 0 bases from J, the gap between germline ends came to 16 bases. The CDR3 region is CASSSPVEGGAKNIQYF. The CDR3 coding sequence is TGCGCCAGCAGCTCTCCTGTGGAGGGAGGAGCCAAAAACATTCAGTACTTC.

This clonotype has just a few counts. This chain joins TRBV12-3 or TRBV12-4 and TRBJ2-4, with 15 bases fitting TRBD2. This CDR3 comprises 19 residues. Trimming removed 5 bases from V and 2 bases from J; junction bases left unmatched: 10. CDR3 residues: CASSGGLAGGLGTKNIQYF. CDR3 nucleotide sequence: TGTGCCAGCAGTGGGGGACTAGCGGGAGGATTGGGTACCAAAAACATTCAGTACTTC.

CDR3 coding DNA: TGTGCCAGCAGCAAAGGAGGGACTAGCCCACAGGGGGCAGATACGCAGTATTTT. Translation: CASSKGGTSPQGADTQYF. This chain connects TRBV21-1 to TRBJ2-3; TRBD2 is taken as the D call from the table, unchecked against the DNA. TRBV21-1 represents a pseudogene. The CDR3 covers 18 residues.

The J gene is TRBJ2-3, the V gene TRBV2; TRBD2 agrees at 10 bases. In germline, CDR1 is SNHLY, CDR2 FYNNEI. The CDR3 sequence is 16 residues long. Unmatched junction bases numbered 9, after V lost 6 bases and J lost 3 bases. The CDR3 bases are TGTGCCAGCAGGGCGGGACGAGCGGGAGGGACAGATACGCAGTATTTT. Amino acids: CASRAGRAGGTDTQYF.

This chain connects TRBV10-3 to TRBJ2-4; 8 bases align to TRBD1. The J call may be faulty, since TRBJ2-7 better matches the DNA end. Germline CDR1 is ENHRY and CDR2 is SYGVKD. CDR3 length equals 15 residues. Here the CDR3 DNA reads TGTGCCATCAGATCCGGGACAGGCTCATTGGACGAGCAGTACTTC. Its protein product is CAIRSGTGSLDEQYF.

This clonotype showed up just a few times. The chain recombines TRBV12-3 or TRBV12-4 with TRBJ2-1, with TRBD2 matching 13 bases. V was pared by 5 bases and J by 15 bases, with 10 bases of the junction left unmatched. The CDR3 length is 14 residues. CDR3 in DNA: TGTGCCAGCAGTCCCGGGACTAGCGGGATCATAGGGTTCTTC. Amino acid sequence: CASSPGTSGIIGFF.

The V gene is TRBV7-6, the J gene TRBJ2-6, with D tentatively TRBD2 (5 bases). This CDR3 has 16 residues. Germline assignment: CDR1 SGHVS and CDR2 FNYEAQ. V lost 5 bases to trimming and J lost 0 bases, with 11 bases between them. Written as DNA, the CDR3 is TGTGCCAGCAGCCCCCTAGCCTTCTCTGGGGCCAACGTCCTGACTTTC. Amino acid sequence: CASSPLAFSGANVLTF.

The genes are TRBV27 and TRBJ1-1, with unresolved D. The germline gives CDR1 MNHEY, CDR2 SMNVEV (reference sequence). The length of the CDR3 is 14 residues. Trimming took 2 bases from V and 1 from J, leaving 8 bases between them. In DNA form, the CDR3 reads TGTGCCAGCAGTTTAGGCAGTGCGAACACTGAAGCTTTCTTT. It specifies CASSLGSANTEAFF.

J is TRBJ2-1 and V is TRBV21-1; TRBD2, the table's D call, was not compared with the DNA. TRBV21-1 is a pseudogene locus. The CDR3 is made up of 16 amino acids. The CDR3 region is CASSKEETSRGNEQFF. The CDR3 nucleotides read TGTGCCAGCAGCAAAGAGGAGACTAGCAGGGGTAATGAGCAGTTCTTC.

This clonotype was picked up a small number of times. The chain combines TRBV27 with TRBJ1-4; TRBD1 aligns across 8 bases. Trimming took 5 bases from V and 8 from J; bases not matched to a gene: 10. The germline V gene has CDR1 MNHEY and CDR2 SMNVEV (reference sequence). The CDR3 contains 15 residues. Here the CDR3 reads CASSPGQGSTEKLFF. CDR3 sequence (DNA): TGTGCCAGCAGTCCCGGACAGGGCAGTACGGAAAAACTGTTTTTT.

The chain links TRBV20-1 to TRBJ2-7; TRBD2 matches at 10 bases. This CDR3 is built from 14 residues. V lost 5 bases to trimming and J lost 3 bases; unmatched junction nucleotides: 7. Germline assignment: CDR1 DFQATT and CDR2 SNEGSKA (reference sequence). CDR3 region: CSASVASGSYEQYF. The CDR3 DNA reads TGCAGTGCTTCCGTGGCTAGCGGGAGCTACGAGCAGTACTTC.

V gene TRBV6-5 combines with J gene TRBJ1-1, with 9 bases identical to TRBD1. V dropped 4 bases and J dropped 11; count of bases not matched to a gene: 8. Germline V gene data show CDR1 as MNHEY and CDR2 as SVGAGI. The CDR3 totals 13 residues. CDR3 residues: CASSSTGGSPAFF. The CDR3 DNA reads TGTGCCAGCAGTTCGACAGGGGGTTCGCCGGCTTTCTTT.

This clonotype was counted only a few times. The CDR3 nucleotides are TGCAGCGTCGCCGGAGCCTTATACACAGATACGCAGTATTTT. It yields the protein CSVAGALYTDTQYF. The rearrangement uses TRBV29-1 and TRBJ2-3; D is uncertain. V was shortened by 6 bases and J by 2 bases, with 15 bases between the two germline ends. The CDR3 totals 14 residues. The germline gives CDR1 SQVTM, CDR2 ANQGSEA.

The sample holds a few counts of this clonotype. The CDR3: CAIRARGEQYF. The CDR3, as DNA: TGTGCCATCAGGGCACGAGGTGAGCAGTACTTC. The genes are TRBV10-3 and TRBJ2-4; no reliable D call. Trimming stripped 6 bases from V and 13 bases from J, with 13 bases between. Per the germline V gene, CDR1 is ENHRY and CDR2 is SYGVKD. The CDR3 is 11 residues long.

This clonotype was detected a few times. V usage is TRBV29-1 and J usage is TRBJ1-2; no clear D. Germline V gene data show CDR1 as SQVTM and CDR2 as ANQGSEA. The CDR3 extends over 10 amino acids. V lost 3 bases to trimming and J lost 7 bases, with 6 bases between them. Here the CDR3 reads CSVDLVGYTF. In DNA form, the CDR3 reads TGCAGCGTTGATCTGGTTGGCTACACCTTC.

On this clonotype itself: It is unclear where the CDR3 begins or ends on the DNA, so no DNA is shown, and the CDR3 is as TCRdb lists it. The chain has TRBV6-2 or TRBV6-3 and TRBJ1-2; TRBD1 is the table's D call and was not checked against the DNA. The CDR3 adds up to 23 amino acids, both ends counted. Germline assignment: CDR1 MNHEY and CDR2 SVGEGT. The chain's CDR3 is CASRATGQSNYEQYFGDGYGYTF.

The chain combines TRBV6-2 or TRBV6-3 with TRBJ2-7; D might be TRBD1 or TRBD2, each matching 5 bases. Matching the DNA end better, TRBJ2-5 makes the J call doubtful. The CDR3 runs 16 residues. CDR1 and CDR2 (germline): MNHEY, SVGEGT. The CDR3 sequence is CASRGPDSRRKGTQYF. As DNA, the CDR3 is TGTGCCAGCAGAGGTCCAGACAGCAGGAGGAAGGGGACCCAGTACTTC.

This clonotype was observed a handful of times. CDR3 coding DNA: TGTGCCAGCAGCTCAGGCGGGACAGGGTCCTCAGAGACCCAGTACTTC. It specifies CASSSGGTGSSETQYF. The V call is TRBV7-9, the J call TRBJ2-5, with 9 bases aligning to TRBD1. CDR3 length: 16 amino acids. J lost 4 bases, V lost 4 bases, and 10 bases had no gene match. CDR1 SEHNR and CDR2 FQNEAQ come from the germline V gene (reference sequence).

The J gene is TRBJ2-1, the V gene TRBV5-1, with D possibly being TRBD2 (5 bases). Between the trimmed V and J ends, which lost 4 bases and 5 bases, there was a span of 19 bases. The CDR3 totals 16 residues. CDR1 is SGHRS and CDR2 is YFSETQ in the germline V gene. In DNA, the CDR3 is TGCGCCAGCAGCCTCTCGACAACTAGTTCCCACAATGAGCAGTTCTTC. Its protein product is CASSLSTTSSHNEQFF.

This clonotype was counted a single time. The V and J genes are TRBV28 and TRBJ2-4, with TRBD2 matching 12 bases. The J call may be in error: the DNA end matches TRBJ2-7 better. The CDR3 runs 14 residues. CDR1 and CDR2 (germline): MDHEN, SYDVKM. The CDR3 protein is CASTSTSGSYEQYF. The CDR3 nucleotides read TGTGCCAGCACTTCGACTAGCGGGAGCTACGAGCAGTACTTC.

The chain couples TRBV28 to TRBJ2-1, with D maybe TRBD2 (7 bases). The germline CDR1 and CDR2 sequences are MDHEN and SYDVKM. The V and J ends lost 3 bases and 5 bases respectively, with 17 bases between them. The CDR3 covers 16 residues. The CDR3 here is CASSFPGGRLNNEQFF. The CDR3 bases are TGTGCCAGCAGTTTTCCCGGGGGGCGGCTAAACAATGAGCAGTTCTTC.